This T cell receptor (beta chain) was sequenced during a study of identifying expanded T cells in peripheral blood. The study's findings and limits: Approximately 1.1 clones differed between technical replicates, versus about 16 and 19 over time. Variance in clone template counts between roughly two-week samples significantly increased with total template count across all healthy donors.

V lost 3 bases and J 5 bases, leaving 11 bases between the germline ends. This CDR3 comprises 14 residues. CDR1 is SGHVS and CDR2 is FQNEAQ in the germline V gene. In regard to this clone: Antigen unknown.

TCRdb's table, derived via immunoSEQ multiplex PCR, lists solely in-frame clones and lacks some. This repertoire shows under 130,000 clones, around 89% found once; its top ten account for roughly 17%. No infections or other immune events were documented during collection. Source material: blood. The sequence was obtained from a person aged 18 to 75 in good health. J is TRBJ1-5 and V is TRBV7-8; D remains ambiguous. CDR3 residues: CASSLHKEDQPQHF. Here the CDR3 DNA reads TGTGCCAGCAGCTTGCATAAGGAGGATCAGCCCCAGCATTTT.